Following are 21 T cell receptor beta chains from one sample sequenced in a study of T cell responses to AZD1222 COVID-19 vaccine. TCRdb's copy holds only in-frame clones and misses some; the assay was immunoSEQ multiplex PCR. Of 93,000 or so clones listed, less than 95% are singletons. This sample comprised peripheral blood, obtained on day 0 of AZD1222 vaccination. The source is an adult in good health.

The chain links TRBV11-2 to TRBJ2-3; perhaps TRBD2 as D (5 bases). The CDR3 is made up of 14 amino acids. V was pared by 3 bases and J by 4 bases, with 11 bases between. Germline V gene sequence: CDR1 SGHAT, CDR2 FQNNGV. DNA for the CDR3: TGTGCCAGCAGCTTGGGCGGGCTGGCAGATACGCAGTATTTT. This gives the protein CASSLGGLADTQYF.

The rearrangement joins TRBV4-1 to TRBJ2-1; no clear D gene. The CDR3 consists of 10 residues. The germline V gene encodes CDR1 MGHRA and CDR2 YSYEKL. With 8 bases removed from V and 5 bases from J, the gap between germline ends came to 4 bases. The CDR3, as DNA: TGCGCCAGCGGCGACAATGAGCAGTTCTTC. Translation gives CASGDNEQFF.

V and J are TRBV24-1 and TRBJ2-7; D might be TRBD1 or TRBD2, each matching 5 bases. Trimming took off 5 bases at V and 12 bases at J, with 25 bases between the two ends. The CDR3 has 15 residues. From germline, CDR1 is KGHDR and CDR2 SFDVKD. This CDR3 reads CATSVVPGTDPLGYF. CDR3 bases: TGTGCCACCAGTGTAGTACCAGGGACCGATCCCTTGGGGTACTTC.

The chain couples TRBV28 to TRBJ2-2; D call uncertain. Trimming removed 8 bases at V and 6 bases at J, with 13 bases between. Germline V gene data show CDR1 as MDHEN and CDR2 as SYDVKM. The CDR3 sequence is 13 residues long. CDR3 nucleotides: TGTGCCAGCCGGGCCAGTGGGTCCGGGGAGCTGTTTTTT. The encoded protein is CASRASGSGELFF. The full variable domain, in which reference TRBV28 and TRBJ2-2 provide the parts outside the CDR3, is DVKVTQSSRYLVKRTGEKVFLECVQDMDHENMFWYRQDPGLGLRLIYFSYDVKMKEKGDIPEGYSVSREKKERFSLILESASTNQTSMYLCASRASGSGELFFGEGSRLTVL.

The chain joins TRBV3-1 (or the pseudogene TRBV3-2) to TRBJ2-3; 8 bases are a match to TRBD1. The CDR3 has 15 residues. The germline gives CDR1 LGHDT, CDR2 YNNKEL (reference sequence). Trimming removed 4 bases from V and 4 bases from J; junction bases left unmatched: 7. CDR3 amino acids: CASSPGGPMSDTQYF. The CDR3 DNA reads TGTGCCAGCAGCCCAGGGGGCCCTATGTCAGATACGCAGTATTTT.

The CDR3 loop reads CASSLGQQGYGYTF. CDR3 DNA sequence: TGTGCCAGCAGCTTAGGGCAACAGGGATACGGCTACACCTTC. V and J are TRBV7-9 and TRBJ1-2, with D possibly being TRBD1 (6 bases). The CDR3 sequence is 14 residues long. Trimming removed 1 base at V and 8 bases at J, with 14 bases between. CDR1 and CDR2 from the germline V gene are SEHNR and FQNEAQ (reference sequence).

The sample holds one count of this clone. The gene calls are TRBV24-1 and TRBJ1-5, with unresolved D. Per germline, CDR1 KGHDR and CDR2 SFDVKD. The CDR3 is 12 residues long. The germline V and J ends were trimmed by 6 bases and 10 bases, with 12 bases remaining between them. The CDR3: CATSQAPGPQHF. The CDR3 DNA reads as TGTGCCACCAGTCAGGCTCCGGGACCCCAGCATTTT.

V is TRBV9 and J is TRBJ1-5; D is ambiguous. There are 14 residues in the CDR3. V was clipped by 2 bases and J by 2 bases, with 8 bases between them. Looked up from germline, CDR1 is SGDLS and CDR2 is YYNGEE. The CDR3, as DNA: TGTGCCAGCAGCGTTGGGGTAGGCAATCAGCCCCAGCATTTT. It translates to CASSVGVGNQPQHF.

The chain couples TRBV7-9 to TRBJ1-1; 8 nucleotides line up with TRBD1. The germline V gene encodes CDR1 SEHNR and CDR2 FQNEAQ (reference sequence). CDR3 length: 16 amino acids. V dropped 5 bases and J dropped 0; count of bases not matched to a gene: 8. The CDR3 sequence is CASSPPRQGMNTEAFF. CDR3 coding DNA: TGTGCCAGCAGCCCACCTCGACAGGGGATGAACACTGAAGCTTTCTTT. The whole variable domain, remainder taken from reference TRBV7-9 and TRBJ1-1, is DTGVSQNPRHKITKRGQNVTFRCDPISEHNRLYWYRQTLGQGPEFLTYFQNEAQLEKSRLLSDRFSAERPKGSFSTLEIQRTEQGDSAMYLCASSPPRQGMNTEAFFGQGTRLTVV.

The CDR3 is CASSLGRGLAGAETQYF. CDR3 sequence (DNA): TGTGCCAGCAGCTTAGGTAGAGGGCTAGCGGGTGCCGAGACCCAGTACTTC. The chain recombines TRBV7-9 with TRBJ2-5; 8 bases line up with TRBD2. Per germline, CDR1 SEHNR and CDR2 FQNEAQ (reference sequence). The CDR3 sequence is 17 residues long. V lost 1 base to trimming and J lost 5 bases; unmatched junction nucleotides: 12.

The V gene is TRBV11-2, the J gene TRBJ1-4, with D uncertain. CDR1 and CDR2 from the germline V gene are SGHAT and FQNNGV. Trimming took off 1 base at V and 4 bases at J, with 10 bases between the two ends. This CDR3 comprises 15 residues. The CDR3 sequence: CASSLVPGNNEKLFF. The CDR3, as DNA: TGTGCCAGCAGCTTAGTTCCGGGGAATAATGAAAAACTGTTTTTT.

The rearrangement uses TRBV19 and TRBJ1-6; D not certain. Trimming pared 5 bases from V and 14 bases from J, leaving 10 bases between. The CDR3 has 11 amino acids. CDR1 is LNHDA, CDR2 SQIVND, per germline (reference sequence). CDR3: CASSSLGALHF. The CDR3 nucleotides are TGTGCCAGTAGTTCCCTTGGGGCCCTCCACTTT.

The chain combines TRBV30 with TRBJ1-3; a weak D match, TRBD1 (6 bases). This CDR3 comprises 14 residues. Germline lookup yields CDR1 GTSNPN and CDR2 SVGIG (reference sequence). The germline V and J ends were trimmed by 8 bases and 0 bases, with 14 bases remaining between them. CDR3 sequence reads: CASQPQGSGNTIYF. CDR3 coding DNA: TGTGCCAGCCAACCACAGGGCTCTGGAAACACCATATATTTT.

Here the CDR3 reads CASSQTGGGPEKLFF. CDR3 DNA: TGTGCCAGCAGCCAAACAGGGGGCGGGCCTGAAAAACTGTTTTTT. The rearrangement joins TRBV4-2 to TRBJ1-4; the match to TRBD1 covers 9 bases. The germline gives CDR1 LGHNA, CDR2 YNFKEQ. V was clipped by 2 bases and J by 7 bases; unmatched bases: 5. The CDR3 has 15 amino acids.

This clone is a singleton in its sample. The V gene is TRBV30, the J gene TRBJ1-3; D gene ambiguous. This CDR3 spans 12 amino acids. Deletions cut 5 bases from V and 4 bases from J, with 9 bases between. Looked up from germline, CDR1 is GTSNPN and CDR2 is SVGIG (reference sequence). CDR3 nucleotide sequence: TGTGCCTGGGACAACTCGGGAAACACCATATATTTT. This gives the protein CAWDNSGNTIYF.

The chain couples TRBV4-3 to TRBJ2-2; 8 positions match TRBD1. Germline V gives CDR1 LGHNA, CDR2 YSLEER. V lost 0 bases to trimming and J lost 5 bases; unmatched junction nucleotides: 20. The CDR3 contains 21 residues. This chain's CDR3 is CASSQDGPSRSRGRVTGELFF. As DNA, the CDR3 is TGCGCCAGCAGCCAAGACGGGCCCTCCCGATCCAGGGGGCGCGTGACCGGGGAGCTGTTTTTT.

This clone was detected only once. The genes are TRBV18 and TRBJ1-5; D remains ambiguous. Germline values: CDR1 KGHSH, CDR2 LQKENI. This CDR3 comprises 15 residues. The V and J ends lost 3 bases and 4 bases respectively, with 13 bases between them. The CDR3 spells CASSPTTTRNQPQHF. The DNA for the CDR3 is TGTGCCAGCTCACCGACGACAACGAGGAATCAGCCCCAGCATTTT.

This chain uses TRBV6-2 or TRBV6-3 with TRBJ2-7; 9 positions match TRBD1. V dropped 4 bases and J dropped 5; count of bases not matched to a gene: 15. CDR1 MNHEY and CDR2 SVGEGT come from the germline V gene. CDR3 length: 17 residues. CDR3 nucleotides: TGTGCCAGCAGTTCCGCCGGGACAGGGAATTGGATTAACGAGCAGTACTTC. Its protein is CASSSAGTGNWINEQYF.

This rearrangement joins TRBV7-3 to TRBJ2-2, with D perhaps matching TRBD2 (6 bases). Germline CDR1 is SGHTA and CDR2 is FQGTGA. Trimming left V 1 base short and J 0 bases short, with 9 bases between. The CDR3 spans 16 residues. The CDR3 region has the DNA TGTGCCAGCAGCTTAAATAGCGGCGCGAACACCGGGGAGCTGTTTTTT. Its protein is CASSLNSGANTGELFF.

This clone was seen just once. This rearrangement joins TRBV27 to TRBJ2-7; D gene ambiguous. V was shortened by 8 bases and J by 0 bases, with 11 bases between the two germline ends. The CDR3 has 13 amino acids. Germline V gene lookup returns CDR1 MNHEY and CDR2 SMNVEV (reference sequence). CDR3 protein: CASGVVGSYEQYF. For the CDR3, the DNA is TGTGCCAGCGGAGTTGTAGGCTCCTACGAGCAGTACTTC.

The chain has TRBV2 and TRBJ1-5; weak D call: TRBD1 (6 bases). The CDR3 sequence is 13 residues long. The ends were cut back, 6 bases at V and 8 bases at J, with 14 bases in the middle. Per the germline V gene, CDR1 is SNHLY and CDR2 is FYNNEI. This CDR3 reads CASSRDNGEPQHF. The CDR3 DNA follows: TGTGCCAGCAGCCGGGACAACGGGGAGCCCCAGCATTTT.